This TCR beta chain comes out of a study of T cell repertoires in cytomegalovirus infection. Study-wide background: Based on public TCR beta signatures, there were indications of CMV infection and of a matching HLA type.

General study results and limits: Based on cumulative public TCR beta family frequency, carriers of CMV plus the relevant HLA were identified. CMV-specific HLA-C-restricted TCR beta clonotypes dominated the ex vivo response.

As for this clonotype: The antigen is unknown.

With 7 bases removed from V and 0 bases from J, the gap between germline ends came to 9 bases. The V gene's germline CDR1 is LNHDA and CDR2 SQIVND (reference sequence). The length of the CDR3 is 13 residues. TCRdb analysed the reads with MiXCR anew, one entry per CDR3 protein. The table records about 310,000 distinct CDR3 sequences, roughly 25% of them present only once. The TCR sequence derives from a human donor in good health (CMV status not recorded). Some clones in this sample may be carry-over from other donors' samples. V gene TRBV19 combines with J gene TRBJ1-2; no definite D call. This material consisted of cultured PBMCs, taken from culture after CMV antigen stimulation. The CDR3 nucleotides read TGTGCCAGTATCGGGCCTCCTAACTATGGCTACACCTTC. Residues: CASIGPPNYGYTF.